Following are 21 T cell receptor beta chains from one sample sequenced in a study of blood T cells in healthy people across ages (dated by TCRdb to between 2015 and 2017). Libraries were prepared through 5' RACE. TCRdb lists the instrument as Illumina HiSeq 2500. A second PCR of roughly 6 to 11 cycles was performed with a sample-barcoded 5' primer and a J-beta primer mix. The public reads were quality trimmed at Q25 with fastp and then assembled into clones with MiXCR by TCRdb, keeping productive beta chains. Every CDR3 protein is listed once, alongside the most common genes and DNA of its rows. The sample contains around 620,000 distinct CDR3 sequences, roughly 29% of them found a single time. Of the sample, around 20% falls within the top ten clones. The sequencing sample was made of blood. The receptors come from an older woman in good health.

The chain has TRBV9 and TRBJ2-2; D perhaps matches TRBD1 (6 bases). Germline assignment: CDR1 SGDLS and CDR2 YYNGEE. V shed 6 bases and J shed 4 bases, with 16 bases lying between them. CDR3 length equals 15 residues. CDR3 in DNA: TGTGCCAGCAACCTCCTGGGGGCCACCACCGGGGAGCTGTTTTTT. Translating it yields CASNLLGATTGELFF. Supplemented by reference TRBV9 and TRBJ2-2, the full variable domain reads DSGVTQTPKHLITATGQRVTLRCSPRSGDLSVYWYQQSLDQGLQFLIQYYNGEERAKGNILERFSAQQFPDLHSELNLSSLELGDSALYFCASNLLGATTGELFFGEGSRLTVL.

This clonotype was recorded a few times. The J gene is TRBJ2-5, the V gene TRBV5-1, with a possible D match to TRBD1 (6 bases). The CDR3 has 15 residues. Trimming stripped 1 base from V and 4 bases from J, with 14 bases between. Germline lookup yields CDR1 SGHRS and CDR2 YFSETQ. The CDR3 DNA follows: TGCGCCAGCAGCTTGCGAGGGGGTTTTGGAGAGACCCAGTACTTC. It specifies CASSLRGGFGETQYF.

The chain joins TRBV4-2 to TRBJ1-1; TRBD1 matches at 7 bases. Losses at the gene ends were 4 bases for V and 4 bases for J; bases not matched to a gene: 9. Germline loops: CDR1 LGHNA, CDR2 YNFKEQ. The CDR3 totals 15 residues. The CDR3, as DNA: TGTGCCAGCAGCCGAGGGGAGGGGGCGGTCACTGAAGCTTTCTTT. The encoded protein is CASSRGEGAVTEAFF.

Concerning this clonotype: It may be a read error: a sequence one base away is much more abundant. This chain connects TRBV29-1 to TRBJ1-2; tentatively, D is TRBD1 (5 bases). The germline gives CDR1 SQVTM, CDR2 ANQGSEA. The ends were cut back, 5 bases at V and 0 bases at J, with 22 bases in the middle. There are 17 residues in the CDR3. DNA of the CDR3: TGCAGCGTTCCCACAAGCGGGGGACCCCACTCTAACTATGGCTACACCTTC. Amino acid sequence: CSVPTSGGPHSNYGYTF.

This clonotype was detected only a few times. The V and J genes are TRBV20-1 and TRBJ2-5; D gene ambiguous. V was cut by 6 bases and J by 1 base, with 12 bases left in between. Germline V lookup: CDR1 DFQATT, CDR2 SNEGSKA (reference sequence). The CDR3 is 13 residues long. CDR3 nucleotide sequence: TGCAGTGCCTCCGATGAACTCCAAGAGACCCAGTACTTC. Protein: CSASDELQETQYF.

This clonotype was recorded a few times. This chain uses TRBV2 with TRBJ2-1, with D hard to call. CDR1 SNHLY and CDR2 FYNNEI come from the germline V gene. Trimming stripped 11 bases from V and 7 bases from J, with 15 bases between. This CDR3 spans 12 amino acids. The CDR3 DNA is TGTGCCTCTAGGGCTGAATCGAATGAGCAGTTCTTC. It encodes CASRAESNEQFF.

This clonotype was seen a handful of times. The chain uses TRBV19 and TRBJ2-5, with 7 bases aligning to TRBD1. The end of the DNA fits TRBJ2-1 better, so the J call may be wrong. The CDR3 covers 12 residues. CDR1 is LNHDA, CDR2 SQIVND, per germline (reference sequence). DNA of the CDR3: TGTGCCAGTAAACAGGGGTTCGGTGAGCAGTTCTTC. Protein: CASKQGFGEQFF.

The chain is built from TRBV20-1 and TRBJ2-7; a weak D match, TRBD2 (5 bases). Deletions cut 4 bases from V and 5 bases from J, with 18 bases between. Germline V CDR1 and CDR2: DFQATT, SNEGSKA (reference sequence). This CDR3 is built from 14 residues. This chain's CDR3 is CSATREGIIHEQYF. DNA for the CDR3: TGCAGTGCTACAAGAGAGGGCATTATCCACGAGCAGTACTTC.

This chain links TRBV20-1 with TRBJ1-4; D unclear. Germline V gene lookup returns CDR1 DFQATT and CDR2 SNEGSKA (reference sequence). Trimming shortened V by 5 bases and J by 0 bases, and 7 bases separated the two germline ends. The CDR3 extends over 13 amino acids. CDR3 in DNA: TGCAGTGCTGCGGCCGCAACTAATGAAAAACTGTTTTTT. The encoded protein is CSAAAATNEKLFF.

The rearrangement uses TRBV6-6 and TRBJ2-4, with D possibly matching TRBD2 (6 bases). The CDR3 loop spans 17 amino acids. CDR1 and CDR2 from the germline V gene are MNHNY and SVGAGI (reference sequence). V was shortened by 6 bases and J by 2 bases, with 20 bases between the two germline ends. CDR3 amino acids: CASSNRRGDGTKNIQYF. CDR3 coding DNA: TGTGCCAGCAGCAACAGGAGGGGAGATGGTACCAAAAACATTCAGTACTTC.

The chain employs TRBV20-1 and TRBJ2-3; 10 bases are shared with TRBD1. The CDR3 is 13 residues long. Germline V gene lookup returns CDR1 DFQATT and CDR2 SNEGSKA (reference sequence). The junction had 5 bases not matched to a gene; V was cut back by 7 bases and J by 4 bases. The CDR3 sequence is CSGDRGQSDTQYF. The DNA for the CDR3 is TGCAGTGGAGACAGGGGGCAATCAGATACGCAGTATTTT.

Note on this clonotype: One end of the junction varies from germline; a read error may be responsible. The chain joins TRBV12-3 or TRBV12-4 to TRBJ2-3; D gene ambiguous. This CDR3 comprises 14 residues. CDR3 bases: TGCGCCAGCAGTCCGACCACTAGCACAGATACGCAGTATTTT. Translation: CASSPTTSTDTQYF.

With respect to this clonotype: At one boundary the junction diverges from the germline segment, which might be a read error. The chain recombines TRBV27 with TRBJ2-6, with 9 bases aligning to TRBD1. The germline gives CDR1 MNHEY, CDR2 SMNVEV (reference sequence). This CDR3 is built from 19 residues. The CDR3 nucleotides read TGTGCCAGCAGTCTGAAGTATTGGGACAGGGACTCTGGGGCCAACGTCCTGACCTTC. Its protein product is CASSLKYWDRDSGANVLTF.

The J gene is TRBJ2-3, the V gene TRBV18; D perhaps matches TRBD1 (5 bases). In germline, CDR1 is KGHSH, CDR2 LQKENI. The V gene lost 6 bases and the J gene lost 4 bases, with 8 bases spanning the gap. This CDR3 has 12 amino acids. CDR3 residues: CASSYRSDTQYF. CDR3 nucleotides: TGTGCCAGCTCGTACAGGTCAGATACGCAGTATTTT. Supplemented by reference TRBV18 and TRBJ2-3, the full variable domain reads NAGVMQNPRHLVRRRGQEARLRCSPMKGHSHVYWYRQLPEEGLKFMVYLQKENIIDESGMPKERFSAEFPKEGPSILRIQQVVRGDSAAYFCASSYRSDTQYFGPGTRLTVL.

The table lists this clonotype with a few counts. The chain is built from TRBV4-3 and TRBJ2-1, with 7 bases matching TRBD2. The DNA matches TRBJ2-5 better at its end, which makes the J call doubtful. The CDR3 contains 15 residues. The germline CDR1 and CDR2 sequences are LGHNA and YSLEER. This CDR3 reads CASSQDGSGRKTQYF. CDR3 nucleotides: TGCGCCAGCAGCCAGGATGGTAGCGGGCGGAAGACCCAGTACTTC.

J is TRBJ1-5 and V is TRBV29-1; 8 nucleotides align to TRBD1. With 6 bases clipped from V and 6 bases from J, the junction kept 4 bases outside the gene matches. The CDR3 is made up of 12 amino acids. Germline lookup yields CDR1 SQVTM and CDR2 ANQGSEA. CDR3: CSVGQGGQPQHF. The CDR3, as DNA: TGCAGCGTAGGACAGGGAGGTCAGCCCCAGCATTTT.

The chain joins TRBV20-1 to TRBJ2-1; 13 nucleotides agree with TRBD2. V lost 0 bases and J lost 10; bases outside the gene matches: 6. Per the germline V gene, CDR1 is DFQATT and CDR2 is SNEGSKA (reference sequence). CDR3 length: 15 residues. The CDR3 protein is CSARDPLAGGDEQFF. CDR3 nucleotides: TGCAGTGCTAGAGACCCACTAGCGGGGGGGGACGAGCAGTTCTTC.

The DNA for the CDR3 is TGTGCCAGCATCCAAGGTCCTGAAGCTTTCTTT. This sequence encodes CASIQGPEAFF. The chain has TRBV28 and TRBJ1-1, with D unclear. The CDR3 is 11 residues long. The V and J ends lost 7 bases and 6 bases respectively, with 9 bases between them. Germline V CDR1 and CDR2: MDHEN, SYDVKM.

This sequence joins TRBV29-1 and TRBJ1-1; 9 bases map to TRBD1. J was trimmed by 1 base and V by 5 bases; bases with no gene match: 8. CDR1 is SQVTM, CDR2 ANQGSEA, per germline. The CDR3 loop spans 15 amino acids. CDR3 protein: CSVYLTGGQNTEAFF. CDR3 coding DNA: TGCAGCGTTTATCTGACAGGGGGGCAGAACACTGAAGCTTTCTTT.

This clonotype was observed a few times. The chain has TRBV10-3 and TRBJ2-1; 11 positions match TRBD2. Germline CDR1 is ENHRY and CDR2 is SYGVKD. The CDR3 spans 14 residues. V lost 4 bases and J lost 6; bases outside the gene matches: 2. The CDR3 is CAISASGGLNEQFF. The CDR3 DNA is TGTGCCATCAGTGCTAGCGGGGGGCTCAATGAGCAGTTCTTC.

This clonotype has ten or more counts. The chain employs TRBV5-1 and TRBJ2-1, with TRBD2 matching over 11 bases. The CDR3 runs to 16 residues. Germline lookup yields CDR1 SGHRS and CDR2 YFSETQ. Losses at the gene ends were 3 bases for V and 5 bases for J; bases not matched to a gene: 7. The CDR3 protein is CASSSRPGLADNEQFF. DNA for the CDR3: TGCGCCAGCAGCTCTAGGCCGGGACTAGCGGACAATGAGCAGTTCTTC.